One sample yielded the 13 T cell receptor beta chains listed below, sequenced in a study of T cells in Graves' hyperthyroidism and ophthalmopathy. The source material, RNA transcripts, was used to amplify TCR beta CDR3 regions. TCR CDR3 underwent first-round RT-PCR with the HTBI primer set. TCRdb re-called the multiplex PCR reads with MiXCR, one entry per CDR3 protein. Of about 640,000 distinct CDR3 sequences in the sample, 20% to 25% were seen once. Input material: blood. The receptors shown here come from a man under 40 with Graves' ophthalmopathy.

This clonotype occurred many times. The chain joins TRBV27 to TRBJ2-3; D unclear. The CDR3 extends over 14 amino acids. Germline V lookup: CDR1 MNHEY, CDR2 SMNVEV (reference sequence). Trimming removed 2 bases from V and 2 bases from J, with 8 bases in between. CDR3 loop: CASSLNRNTDTQYF. The CDR3 DNA sequence: TGTGCCAGCAGTTTAAATCGGAACACAGATACGCAGTATTTT.

A few counts support this clonotype. V usage is TRBV15 and J usage is TRBJ2-1; D perhaps matches TRBD1 (6 bases). CDR3 length: 18 amino acids. The V gene's germline CDR1 is LNHNV and CDR2 YYDKDF (reference sequence). The V end lost 3 bases, the J end lost 2 bases, and 20 bases lay between the germline ends. Here the CDR3 reads CATSRARGAQGPYNEQFF. CDR3 DNA: TGTGCCACCAGCAGGGCCCGCGGCGCCCAGGGGCCCTACAATGAGCAGTTCTTC.

The V call is TRBV29-1, the J call TRBJ1-1; D gene unclear. The CDR3 sequence is 9 residues long. Trimming shortened V by 4 bases and J by 6 bases, and 3 bases separated the two germline ends. Germline lookup yields CDR1 SQVTM and CDR2 ANQGSEA. In DNA form, the CDR3 reads TGCAGCGTTGGGGCTGAAGCTTTCTTT. It encodes CSVGAEAFF. Together with reference TRBV29-1 and TRBJ1-1, the CDR3 gives the full variable domain: SAVISQKPSRDICQRGTSLTIQCQVDSQVTMMFWYRQQPGQSLTLIATANQGSEATYESGFVIDKFPISRPNLTFSTLTVSNMSPEDSSIYLCSVGAEAFFGQGTRLTVV.

This clonotype was picked up a small number of times. The J gene is TRBJ2-7, the V gene TRBV27, with 7 bases fitting TRBD2. This CDR3 is built from 14 residues. V shed 2 bases and J 5 bases; nucleotides not matched to a gene: 6. Per the germline V gene, CDR1 is MNHEY and CDR2 is SMNVEV (reference sequence). CDR3 residues: CASSLAGVGHEQYF. The CDR3 DNA reads TGTGCCAGCAGTTTAGCGGGAGTCGGCCACGAGCAGTACTTC.

This clonotype was recorded many times. This chain joins TRBV6-1 and TRBJ1-2, with D unclear. Germline values: CDR1 MNHNS, CDR2 SASEGT. V lost 1 base, J lost 4 bases, and 13 bases lay in between. The CDR3 covers 15 residues. This chain's CDR3 is CASSEDTHPFYGYTF. In DNA, the CDR3 is TGTGCCAGCAGTGAAGATACCCACCCTTTCTATGGCTACACCTTC.

The rearrangement links TRBV6-2 or TRBV6-3 to TRBJ2-1; possibly TRBD1 or TRBD2 for D (5 bases each). V was trimmed by 4 bases and J by 8 bases, leaving 9 bases between them. The germline CDR1 and CDR2 sequences are MNHEY and SVGEGT. This CDR3 has 12 residues. CDR3 residues: CASSSGAHEQFF. CDR3 DNA: TGTGCCAGCAGTTCCGGGGCCCATGAGCAGTTCTTC.

The sample holds many counts of this clonotype. The gene calls are TRBV11-2 and TRBJ2-2; TRBD1 is a possible D gene (6 bases). From germline, CDR1 is SGHAT and CDR2 FQNNGV. Trimming took 8 bases from V and 6 from J, leaving 10 bases between them. This CDR3 region has 12 residues. As DNA, the CDR3 is TGTGCCAGCGGTGAGGGGGCCGGGGAGCTGTTTTTT. This codes for CASGEGAGELFF.

This chain uses TRBV18 with TRBJ2-3; D is possibly TRBD1 (7 bases). Per the germline V gene, CDR1 is KGHSH and CDR2 is LQKENI. The CDR3 covers 15 residues. V dropped 3 bases and J dropped 2 bases, with 12 bases sitting between them. CDR3 DNA: TGTGCCAGCTCACCCGCGGGACAGAACACAGATACGCAGTATTTT. Amino acids: CASSPAGQNTDTQYF.

This clonotype was counted ten times or more. CDR3 residues: CASSLLLAGRTDTQYF. The CDR3 DNA is TGTGCCAGCAGCTTGTTACTAGCGGGTCGCACAGATACGCAGTATTTT. The chain combines TRBV5-8 with TRBJ2-3, with 9 bases fitting TRBD2. Trimming at V came to 1 base and at J to 1 base, leaving 4 bases not matched to a gene. The CDR3 has 16 residues. The germline gives CDR1 SGHTS, CDR2 YDEGEE. Based on the CDR3 plus reference TRBV5-8 and TRBJ2-3, the full variable domain is EAGVTQSPTHLIKTRGQQATLRCSPISGHTSVYWYQQALGLGLQFLLWYDEGEERNRGNFPPRFSGRQFPNYSSELNVNALELEDSALYLCASSLLLAGRTDTQYFGPGTRLTVL.

V is TRBV20-1 and J is TRBJ2-3; 9 bases match TRBD2. This CDR3 has 13 amino acids. Losses at the gene ends were 5 bases for V and 0 bases for J; bases not matched to a gene: 0. Per germline, CDR1 DFQATT and CDR2 SNEGSKA (reference sequence). CDR3 DNA sequence: TGCAGTGCTCTAGCGGGGAGCACAGATACGCAGTATTTT. Translation gives CSALAGSTDTQYF.

This clonotype was seen repeatedly, ten times or more. This chain connects TRBV10-3 to TRBJ2-7; tentative D call: TRBD1 (7 bases). Trimming took 1 base from V and 2 from J, leaving 12 bases between them. The CDR3 consists of 15 residues. CDR1 is ENHRY and CDR2 is SYGVKD in the germline V gene. The CDR3 coding sequence is TGTGCCATCAGTGAGTGGAGGGGGCAAACCTACGAGCAGTACTTC. It encodes CAISEWRGQTYEQYF.

J is TRBJ2-7 and V is TRBV4-1; 8 nucleotides match TRBD2. Germline loops: CDR1 MGHRA, CDR2 YSYEKL. CDR3 size: 15 residues. The V and J ends lost 2 bases and 3 bases, in that order; junction bases with no gene match: 6. The DNA of the CDR3 is TGCGCCAGCAGCCAATGGCGGGGGGTGGGCTACGAGCAGTACTTC. As protein: CASSQWRGVGYEQYF.

Ten or more counts support this clonotype. The chain recombines TRBV11-2 with TRBJ2-2, with D possibly TRBD2 on 6 matching bases. The V end was cut by 0 bases, the J end by 5 bases, with 10 bases between. The CDR3 consists of 15 residues. Germline values: CDR1 SGHAT, CDR2 FQNNGV. The chain's CDR3 is CASSLEGEETGELFF. The CDR3 DNA follows: TGTGCCAGCAGCTTAGAGGGGGAGGAGACCGGGGAGCTGTTTTTT.